One sample yielded the 23 T cell receptor beta chains listed below, sequenced in a study of blood T cell repertoires in COVID-19. Measured with immunoSEQ multiplex PCR; TCRdb has only the in-frame clones, and not every one. The data contain some 130,000 clones, 60% to 75% of them seen just once; the ten biggest clones take up less than 2.5%. The sequenced material came from peripheral blood. These receptors originate from a woman in her 70s with acute or convalescent COVID-19.

This clone has more than one count but fewer than ten. The genes are TRBV7-2 and TRBJ1-2; TRBD1 agrees at 12 bases. The CDR3 covers 15 residues. V lost 1 base to trimming and J lost 7 bases; unmatched junction nucleotides: 4. CDR1 is SGHTA, CDR2 FQGNSA, per germline. For the CDR3, the DNA is TGTGCCAGCAGCTTAGGGGGACAGGGGGCGCGTGGCTACACCTTC. As protein: CASSLGGQGARGYTF. Full variable domain (missing parts from reference TRBV7-2 and TRBJ1-2): GAGVSQSPSNKVTEKGKDVELRCDPISGHTALYWYRQSLGQGLEFLIYFQGNSAPDKSGLPSDRFSAERTGGSVSTLTIQRTQQEDSAVYLCASSLGGQGARGYTFGSGTRLTVV.

This clone occurred a few times. This sequence joins TRBV9 and TRBJ2-1; weak D call: TRBD2 (6 bases). CDR3 length: 14 amino acids. CDR1 and CDR2 (germline): SGDLS, YYNGEE. Trimming cost V 1 base and J 4 bases, with 9 bases left between them. CDR3 nucleotides: TGTGCCAGCAGCGTATCTAGCGATTACAATGAGCAGTTCTTC. Its translation: CASSVSSDYNEQFF. The whole variable domain, filled in from reference TRBV9 and TRBJ2-1, reads DSGVTQTPKHLITATGQRVTLRCSPRSGDLSVYWYQQSLDQGLQFLIQYYNGEERAKGNILERFSAQQFPDLHSELNLSSLELGDSALYFCASSVSSDYNEQFFGPGTRLTVL.

The DNA for the CDR3 is TGTGCCAGTACGCCAGGGGGTTATAGCAATCAGCCCCAGCATTTT. This translates into CASTPGGYSNQPQHF. This chain joins TRBV19 and TRBJ1-5; 7 bases are shared with TRBD1. Germline V CDR1 and CDR2: LNHDA, SQIVND (reference sequence). This CDR3 has 15 residues. V dropped 7 bases and J dropped 0; count of bases not matched to a gene: 6.

V and J are TRBV28 and TRBJ1-1; 10 nucleotides line up with TRBD1. The CDR3 is 16 amino acids. V lost 5 bases, J lost 2 bases, and 8 bases stayed unmatched. Germline CDR1 MDHEN, CDR2 SYDVKM. The CDR3 nucleotides are TGTGCCAGCAGTCGAAGGACAGGGGGTTTTAACACTGAAGCTTTCTTT. Protein sequence: CASSRRTGGFNTEAFF.

The chain joins TRBV19 to TRBJ2-7, with 7 positions matching TRBD1. This CDR3 spans 14 amino acids. V trimming: 6 bases; J trimming: 0 bases; junction bases outside the gene matches: 5. Per germline, CDR1 LNHDA and CDR2 SQIVND (reference sequence). CDR3 nucleotides: TGTGCCAGTAGGCCACAGGGGCGCTCCTACGAGCAGTACTTC. This codes for CASRPQGRSYEQYF.

This chain uses TRBV10-3 with TRBJ1-1; possibly TRBD1 for D (6 bases). Germline lookup yields CDR1 ENHRY and CDR2 SYGVKD. V lost 9 bases to trimming and J lost 4 bases, with 15 bases between them. This CDR3 comprises 13 residues. In DNA, the CDR3 is TGTGCCATAAAGGGACAACGGGGCACTGAAGCTTTCTTT. Protein product: CAIKGQRGTEAFF.

This rearrangement joins TRBV6-1 to TRBJ1-2; 8 positions match TRBD1. The CDR3 runs to 16 residues. J gave up 7 bases and V 1 base, and 11 bases lay outside the gene matches. Germline V CDR1 and CDR2: MNHNS, SASEGT. The CDR3 DNA is TGTGCCAGCAGTGAAGTAGGCCTACTTACAGGGGGTGGCTACACCTTC. Its translation is CASSEVGLLTGGGYTF.

The chain couples TRBV6-4 to TRBJ2-2, with 14 nucleotides matching TRBD2. The ends lost 0 bases at V and 5 bases at J; junction bases unmatched: 17. The CDR3 is 22 amino acids. Germline values: CDR1 MRHNA, CDR2 SNTAGT. CDR3: CASSDSNQTSGTSGSRTGELFF. The CDR3 region has the DNA TGTGCCAGCAGTGACTCTAATCAAACTTCCGGGACTAGCGGGAGTAGAACCGGGGAGCTGTTTTTT.

The rearrangement joins TRBV28 to TRBJ1-2; weak D call: TRBD1 (5 bases). The CDR3 runs 14 residues. Germline loops: CDR1 MDHEN, CDR2 SYDVKM. V lost 3 bases and J 1 base, leaving 9 bases between the germline ends. The CDR3 bases are TGTGCCAGCAGTTTTCCAGGGAATAACTATGGCTACACCTTC. Protein sequence: CASSFPGNNYGYTF.

The rearrangement uses TRBV18 and TRBJ1-5; TRBD1 is a possible D gene (5 bases). The CDR3 is made up of 15 amino acids. In germline, CDR1 is KGHSH, CDR2 LQKENI. The V end was cut by 3 bases, the J end by 2 bases, with 11 bases between. The CDR3 here is CASSPRGDGNQPQHF. In DNA, the CDR3 is TGTGCCAGCTCACCCCGGGGGGACGGCAATCAGCCCCAGCATTTT.

V usage is TRBV7-3 and J usage is TRBJ1-5; no reliable D call. This CDR3 has 17 amino acids. Deletions cut 1 base from V and 4 bases from J, with 17 bases between. From germline, CDR1 is SGHTA and CDR2 FQGTGA. The CDR3 DNA reads as TGTGCCAGCAGCTTAATCCTGGCCGCCAGGTCGAATCAGCCCCAGCATTTT. Translated: CASSLILAARSNQPQHF.

The gene calls are TRBV19 and TRBJ2-4, with 11 bases that match TRBD1. The V gene end was trimmed by 1 base and the J gene end by 2 bases; junction bases not matched to a gene: 4. The CDR3 is 17 residues long. Looked up from germline, CDR1 is LNHDA and CDR2 is SQIVND (reference sequence). This chain's CDR3 is CASSIGTGGESKNIQYF. CDR3 coding DNA: TGTGCCAGTAGTATAGGGACAGGGGGCGAATCCAAAAACATTCAGTACTTC. The entire variable domain, with the rest obtained from reference TRBV19 and TRBJ2-4, is as follows: DGGITQSPKYLFRKEGQNVTLSCEQNLNHDAMYWYRQDPGQGLRLIYYSQIVNDFQKGDIAEGYSVSREKKESFPLTVTSAQKNPTAFYLCASSIGTGGESKNIQYFGAGTRLSVL.

The chain joins TRBV4-1 to TRBJ1-3, with 10 bases that match TRBD1. The CDR3 runs to 15 residues. Germline CDR1 is MGHRA and CDR2 is YSYEKL. With 2 bases clipped from V and 6 bases from J, the junction kept 4 bases outside the gene matches. CDR3 amino acids: CASSQLGTGVNTIYF. The CDR3 DNA follows: TGCGCCAGCAGCCAACTCGGGACAGGGGTAAACACCATATATTTT.

The chain has TRBV7-2 and TRBJ1-2; 8 bases are a match to TRBD1. Germline V gives CDR1 SGHTA, CDR2 FQGNSA. The CDR3 consists of 13 residues. The junction had 6 bases not matched to a gene; V was cut back by 5 bases and J by 7 bases. CDR3 sequence reads: CASSLDRGSGYTF. The CDR3 nucleotides read TGTGCCAGCAGCCTCGACAGGGGTAGTGGCTACACCTTC.

This clone was found a few times. V and J are TRBV5-1 and TRBJ1-1; possible D gene TRBD1, 5 bases. From germline, CDR1 is SGHRS and CDR2 YFSETQ. Between the trimmed V and J ends, which lost 8 bases and 0 bases, there was a span of 8 bases. This CDR3 comprises 12 residues. CDR3 protein: CASTGMNTEAFF. The DNA of the CDR3 is TGCGCCAGTACAGGAATGAACACTGAAGCTTTCTTT.

V usage is TRBV3-1 (or the pseudogene TRBV3-2) and J usage is TRBJ1-5; D gene ambiguous. Germline values: CDR1 LGHDT, CDR2 YNNKEL (reference sequence). V was pared by 4 bases and J by 5 bases, with 9 bases between. This CDR3 region has 13 residues. CDR3 sequence (DNA): TGTGCCAGCAGCCCCGGGGAGCATCAGCCCCAGCATTTT. Its translation: CASSPGEHQPQHF.

V is TRBV6-2 or TRBV6-3 and J is TRBJ2-5, with TRBD1 identical over 8 bases. The ends lost 5 bases at V and 6 bases at J; junction bases unmatched: 5. The CDR3 has 13 amino acids. Germline CDR1 and CDR2: MNHEY and SVGEGT. The CDR3 DNA is TGTGCCAGCAGTCGCCAGGGGGCGAAGACCCAGTACTTC. Translating gives CASSRQGAKTQYF.

The CDR3 loop is CASSPSPTEADTQYF. CDR3 DNA sequence: TGTGCCAGCAGCCCGAGCCCGACCGAGGCAGATACGCAGTATTTT. This chain uses TRBV9 with TRBJ2-3, with D hard to call. This CDR3 is 15 amino acids long. From germline, CDR1 is SGDLS and CDR2 YYNGEE. The V end lost 4 bases, the J end lost 4 bases, and 16 bases lay between the germline ends.

The genes are TRBV6-5 and TRBJ1-3, with a weak D call TRBD1 (6 bases). The V and J ends lost 0 bases and 4 bases respectively, with 7 bases between them. Germline V gene lookup returns CDR1 MNHEY and CDR2 SVGAGI. The CDR3 runs to 14 residues. The CDR3 sequence is CASSYSTGGNTIYF. In DNA, the CDR3 is TGTGCCAGCAGTTACTCCACAGGGGGAAACACCATATATTTT.

This chain joins TRBV29-1 and TRBJ1-1; TRBD1 matches at 8 bases. This CDR3 is built from 14 residues. The germline CDR1 and CDR2 sequences are SQVTM and ANQGSEA. Trimming removed 2 bases from V and 1 base from J; junction bases left unmatched: 3. The CDR3, as DNA: TGCAGCGTTGAAATACAGGGGGGGAACACTGAAGCTTTCTTT. Translated: CSVEIQGGNTEAFF.

This chain links TRBV19 with TRBJ2-2; D unresolved. V shed 6 bases and J shed 6 bases, with 14 bases lying between them. This CDR3 is built from 14 residues. CDR1 is LNHDA and CDR2 is SQIVND in the germline V gene (reference sequence). DNA of the CDR3: TGTGCCAGTAGCAAACAATGGTCATCCGGGGAGCTGTTTTTT. Amino acids: CASSKQWSSGELFF.

This clone was picked up one time. The chain links TRBV7-2 to TRBJ1-3; no firm D call. Germline CDR1 SGHTA, CDR2 FQGNSA. V gave up 3 bases and J gave up 4 bases, with 10 bases separating them. This CDR3 is 14 amino acids long. The CDR3 sequence is CASSFGVAGNTIYF. The CDR3 DNA follows: TGTGCCAGCAGCTTCGGGGTGGCCGGAAACACCATATATTTT.

This chain connects TRBV9 to TRBJ1-1, with 7 bases lining up with TRBD1. The CDR3 has 16 amino acids. V lost 1 base and J lost 9; bases outside the gene matches: 15. The germline CDR1 and CDR2 sequences are SGDLS and YYNGEE. The CDR3 nucleotides are TGTGCCAGCAGCGTAATCCCCCGGGACAGTGCCCCTAAAGCTTTCTTT. This encodes CASSVIPRDSAPKAFF.